The T cell receptor (beta chain) under discussion was sequenced for a study of blood T cell repertoires in COVID-19. V lost 2 bases, J lost 7 bases, and 11 bases stayed unmatched. The CDR3 totals 16 residues. The germline V gene encodes CDR1 GTSNPN and CDR2 SVGIG (reference sequence). The data were produced by immunoSEQ multiplex PCR, yet TCRdb's version contains in-frame clones alone and is incomplete. The table has under 150,000 clones, roughly 83% seen once. Material: peripheral blood. The V call is TRBV30, the J call TRBJ1-6, with 7 nucleotides matching TRBD1. The clonotype comes from a man aged 25 to 45 with acute or convalescent COVID-19. This CDR3 reads CAWSSILGTANSPLHF. The CDR3 DNA follows: TGTGCCTGGAGTTCGATCCTCGGGACAGCCAATTCACCCCTCCACTTT.